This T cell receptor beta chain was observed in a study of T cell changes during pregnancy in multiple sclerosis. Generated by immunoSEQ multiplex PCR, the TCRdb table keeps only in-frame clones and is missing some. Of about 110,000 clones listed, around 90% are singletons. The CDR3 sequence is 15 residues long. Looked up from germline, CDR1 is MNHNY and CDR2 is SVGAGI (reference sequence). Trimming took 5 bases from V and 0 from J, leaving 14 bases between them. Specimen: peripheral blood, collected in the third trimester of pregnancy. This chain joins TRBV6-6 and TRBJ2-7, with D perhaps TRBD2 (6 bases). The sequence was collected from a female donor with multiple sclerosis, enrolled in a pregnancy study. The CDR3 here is CASSGPGLDSYEQYF. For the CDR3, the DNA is TGTGCCAGCAGTGGCCCGGGACTTGACTCCTACGAGCAGTACTTC.